A single sample gave rise to the 9 T cell receptor beta chains below, sequenced in a study of shared clonotypes between healthy human individuals. Sequencing used immunoSEQ multiplex PCR; TCRdb keeps in-frame clones, though not all of them. This sample yields fewer than 600,000 clones, of which less than 85% are seen a single time; around 13% belongs to the top ten. Sequencing was done on a sample of PBMCs. These receptors all stem from a woman aged 35 to 49 in good health. Some clones in this sample may be carry-over from other donors' samples.

V is TRBV2 and J is TRBJ2-1; D gene unclear. Looked up from germline, CDR1 is SNHLY and CDR2 is FYNNEI. V shed 3 bases and J shed 4 bases, with 7 bases lying between them. CDR3 length: 13 residues. Written as DNA, the CDR3 is TGTGCCAGCAGTGAGGTCAGGTACAATGAGCAGTTCTTC. Translation gives CASSEVRYNEQFF.

The V and J genes are TRBV6-5 and TRBJ2-5, with TRBD1 matching over 7 bases. The DNA end is more similar to TRBJ2-7, so the J call may be wrong. CDR1 is MNHEY, CDR2 SVGAGI, per germline. The CDR3 runs 14 residues. As DNA, the CDR3 is TGTGCCAGCCACCTCCGACAGGGTATGGACGAGCAGTACTTC. Protein: CASHLRQGMDEQYF.

The chain uses TRBV5-6 and TRBJ2-5, with D perhaps matching TRBD1 (5 bases). In germline, CDR1 is SGHDT, CDR2 YYEEEE. The CDR3 is 14 residues long. Trimming shortened V by 0 bases and J by 5 bases, and 11 bases separated the two germline ends. The CDR3 spells CASSLEARVETQYF. The CDR3 coding sequence is TGTGCCAGCAGCTTGGAAGCCAGGGTTGAGACCCAGTACTTC.

V and J are TRBV6-1 and TRBJ2-5, with TRBD2 as a possible D gene (6 bases). CDR3 length equals 12 residues. Germline V gene sequence: CDR1 MNHNS, CDR2 SASEGT. The V and J ends lost 4 bases and 3 bases respectively, with 6 bases between them. The CDR3 loop is CASSGGEETQYF. CDR3 DNA sequence: TGTGCCAGCAGTGGCGGGGAAGAGACCCAGTACTTC.

A word on this clone: This specimen includes other DNA sequences encoding the same CDR3. The chain couples TRBV28 to TRBJ2-1; D ambiguous. Germline V gene sequence: CDR1 MDHEN, CDR2 SYDVKM. The CDR3 is made up of 11 amino acids. V lost 4 bases, J lost 3 bases, and 1 base lay in between. In DNA form, the CDR3 reads TGTGCCAGCAGTTACTACAATGAGCAGTTCTTC. Translation gives CASSYYNEQFF.

V gene TRBV11-3 combines with J gene TRBJ2-1; 9 positions match TRBD2. Looked up from germline, CDR1 is SGHNT and CDR2 is YENEEA. CDR3 length: 16 residues. The trim removed 4 bases at V and 4 bases at J, leaving 8 bases unmatched. The CDR3 spells CASSSLSGGLYNEQFF. In DNA, the CDR3 is TGTGCCAGCAGCTCCCTTAGCGGGGGTCTTTACAATGAGCAGTTCTTC.

The chain combines TRBV5-5 with TRBJ2-7; 7 bases fit TRBD1. V gave up 3 bases and J gave up 0 bases; unmatched junction bases: 3. The germline V gene encodes CDR1 SGHKS and CDR2 YYEKEE (reference sequence). The CDR3 has 14 residues. The CDR3 sequence: CASSYRDSSYEQYF. CDR3 DNA sequence: TGTGCCAGCAGCTACCGGGACAGCTCCTACGAGCAGTACTTC.

This chain's CDR3 is CASSFWGTGISQFF. CDR3 DNA: TGTGCCAGCAGTTTCTGGGGGACAGGGATCTCGCAGTTCTTC. The chain carries TRBV28 and TRBJ2-1; 9 nucleotides line up with TRBD1. The length of the CDR3 is 14 residues. Germline V gene sequence: CDR1 MDHEN, CDR2 SYDVKM. V lost 3 bases, J lost 12 bases, and 9 bases stayed unmatched.

In nucleotides, the CDR3 is TGTGCCAGCACTCGGACAGGGTACTCAGATACGCAGTATTTT. Protein: CASTRTGYSDTQYF. The gene calls are TRBV6-1 and TRBJ2-3; 8 positions agree with TRBD1. The V gene's germline CDR1 is MNHNS and CDR2 SASEGT. Trimming cost V 7 bases and J 4 bases; bases outside gene matches: 7. The CDR3 extends over 14 amino acids.